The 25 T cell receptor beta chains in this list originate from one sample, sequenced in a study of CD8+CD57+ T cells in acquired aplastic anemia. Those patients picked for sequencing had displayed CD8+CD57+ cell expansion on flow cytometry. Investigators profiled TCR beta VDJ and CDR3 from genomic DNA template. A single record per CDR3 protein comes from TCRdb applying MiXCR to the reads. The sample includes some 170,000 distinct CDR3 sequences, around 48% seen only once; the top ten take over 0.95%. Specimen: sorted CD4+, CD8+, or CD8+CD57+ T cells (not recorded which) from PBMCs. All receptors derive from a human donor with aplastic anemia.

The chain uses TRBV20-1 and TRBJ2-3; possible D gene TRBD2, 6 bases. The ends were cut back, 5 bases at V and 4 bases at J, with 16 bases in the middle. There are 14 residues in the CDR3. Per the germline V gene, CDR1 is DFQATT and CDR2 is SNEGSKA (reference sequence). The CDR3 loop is CSAGRGVSADTQYF. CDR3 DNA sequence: TGCAGTGCTGGGCGCGGGGTAAGCGCAGATACGCAGTATTTT.

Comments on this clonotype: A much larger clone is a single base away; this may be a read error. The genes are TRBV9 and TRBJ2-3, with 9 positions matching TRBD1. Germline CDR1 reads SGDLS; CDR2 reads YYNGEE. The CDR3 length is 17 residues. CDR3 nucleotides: TGTGCCGGCAGCGACCACCCCGGGACAGGGAACACAGATACGCAGTATTTT. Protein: CAGSDHPGTGNTDTQYF.

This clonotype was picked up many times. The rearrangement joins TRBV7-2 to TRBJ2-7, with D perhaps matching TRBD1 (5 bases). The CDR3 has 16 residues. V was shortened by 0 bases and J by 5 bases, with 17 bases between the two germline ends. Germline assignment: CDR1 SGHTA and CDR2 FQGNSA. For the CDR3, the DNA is TGTGCCAGCAGCTTAGCTCCTGTCTTCCAGGGCCACGAGCAGTACTTC. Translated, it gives CASSLAPVFQGHEQYF.

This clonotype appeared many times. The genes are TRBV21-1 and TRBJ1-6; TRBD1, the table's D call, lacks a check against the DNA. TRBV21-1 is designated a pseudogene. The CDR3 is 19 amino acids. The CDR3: CASSKSQGLQRTSNSPLHF. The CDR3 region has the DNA TGTGCCAGCAGCAAATCACAGGGTCTTCAGAGAACTTCTAATTCACCCCTCCACTTT.

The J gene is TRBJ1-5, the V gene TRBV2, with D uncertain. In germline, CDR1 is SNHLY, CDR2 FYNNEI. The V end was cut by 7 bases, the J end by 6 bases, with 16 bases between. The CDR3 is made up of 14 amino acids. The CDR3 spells CASTPGGRSQPQHF. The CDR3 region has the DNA TGTGCCAGCACTCCGGGCGGGCGGAGTCAGCCCCAGCATTTT.

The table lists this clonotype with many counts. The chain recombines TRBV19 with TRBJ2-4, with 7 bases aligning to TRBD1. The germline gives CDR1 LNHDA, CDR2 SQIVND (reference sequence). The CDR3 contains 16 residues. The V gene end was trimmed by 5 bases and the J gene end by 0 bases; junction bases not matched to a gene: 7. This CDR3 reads CASSGEQGRAKNIQYF. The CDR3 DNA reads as TGTGCCAGTAGTGGGGAACAGGGGAGAGCCAAAAACATTCAGTACTTC. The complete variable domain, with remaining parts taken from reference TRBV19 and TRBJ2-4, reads DGGITQSPKYLFRKEGQNVTLSCEQNLNHDAMYWYRQDPGQGLRLIYYSQIVNDFQKGDIAEGYSVSREKKESFPLTVTSAQKNPTAFYLCASSGEQGRAKNIQYFGAGTRLSVL.

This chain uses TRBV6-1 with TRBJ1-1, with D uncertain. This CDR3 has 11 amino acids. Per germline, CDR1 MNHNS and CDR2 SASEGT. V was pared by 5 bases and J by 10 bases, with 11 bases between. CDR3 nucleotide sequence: TGTGCCAGCAGTCCCCGTATCACAGCTTTCTTT. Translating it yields CASSPRITAFF.

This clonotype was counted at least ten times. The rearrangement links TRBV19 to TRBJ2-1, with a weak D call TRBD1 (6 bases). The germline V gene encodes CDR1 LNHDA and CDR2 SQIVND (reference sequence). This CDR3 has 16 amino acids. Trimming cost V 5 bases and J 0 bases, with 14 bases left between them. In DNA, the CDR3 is TGTGCCAGTAGTCCGTCGGACAGAATCTCCTACAATGAGCAGTTCTTC. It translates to CASSPSDRISYNEQFF.

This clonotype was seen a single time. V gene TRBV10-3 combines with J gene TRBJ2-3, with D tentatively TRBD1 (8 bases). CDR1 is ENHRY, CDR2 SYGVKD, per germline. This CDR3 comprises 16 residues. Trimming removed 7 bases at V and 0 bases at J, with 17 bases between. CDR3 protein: CAINPHRGGSTDTQYF. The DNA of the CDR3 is TGTGCCATCAATCCACACAGGGGGGGGAGCACAGATACGCAGTATTTT.

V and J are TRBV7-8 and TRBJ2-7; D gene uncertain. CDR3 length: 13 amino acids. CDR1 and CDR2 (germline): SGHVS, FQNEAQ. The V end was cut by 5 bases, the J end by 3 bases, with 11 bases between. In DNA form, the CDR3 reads TGTGCCAGCAGCCCAACCCATAACTACGAGCAGTACTTC. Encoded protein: CASSPTHNYEQYF.

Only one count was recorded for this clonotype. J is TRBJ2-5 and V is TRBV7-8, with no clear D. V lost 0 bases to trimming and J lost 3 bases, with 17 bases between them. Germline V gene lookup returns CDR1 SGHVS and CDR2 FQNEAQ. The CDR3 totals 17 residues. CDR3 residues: CASSLARGAVRKETQYF. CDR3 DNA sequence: TGTGCCAGCAGCTTAGCTCGTGGTGCGGTCAGAAAAGAGACCCAGTACTTC.

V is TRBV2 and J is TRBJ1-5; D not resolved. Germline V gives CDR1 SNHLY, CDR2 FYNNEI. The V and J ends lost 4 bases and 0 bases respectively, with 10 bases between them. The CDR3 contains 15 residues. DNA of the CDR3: TGTGCCAGCAGTGGGCTGCCGGATAGCAATCAGCCCCAGCATTTT. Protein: CASSGLPDSNQPQHF.

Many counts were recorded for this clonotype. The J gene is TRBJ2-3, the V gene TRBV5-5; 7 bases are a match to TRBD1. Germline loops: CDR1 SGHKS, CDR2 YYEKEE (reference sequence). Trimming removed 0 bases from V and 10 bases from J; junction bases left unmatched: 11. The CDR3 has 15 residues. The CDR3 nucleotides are TGTGCCAGCAGCTTGGAAGGGACAGACAAAGGGCCGCAGTATTTT. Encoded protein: CASSLEGTDKGPQYF.

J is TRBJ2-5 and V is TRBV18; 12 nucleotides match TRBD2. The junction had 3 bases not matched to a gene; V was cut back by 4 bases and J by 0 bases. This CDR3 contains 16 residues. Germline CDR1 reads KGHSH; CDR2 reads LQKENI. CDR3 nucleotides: TGTGCCAGCTCACTCCGGACTAGCGGGAACCAAGAGACCCAGTACTTC. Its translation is CASSLRTSGNQETQYF.

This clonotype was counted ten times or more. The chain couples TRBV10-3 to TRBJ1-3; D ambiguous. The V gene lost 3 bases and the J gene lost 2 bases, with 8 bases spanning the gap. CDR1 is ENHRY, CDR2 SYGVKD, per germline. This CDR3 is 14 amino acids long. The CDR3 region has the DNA TGTGCCATCAGTGAATGGGAACCTGGAAACACCATATATTTT. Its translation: CAISEWEPGNTIYF.

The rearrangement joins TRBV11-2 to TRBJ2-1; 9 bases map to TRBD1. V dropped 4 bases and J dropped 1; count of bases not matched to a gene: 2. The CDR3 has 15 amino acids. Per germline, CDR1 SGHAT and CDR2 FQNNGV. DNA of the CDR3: TGTGCCAGCAGCTATGGACAGGGGTCCTACAATGAGCAGTTCTTC. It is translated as CASSYGQGSYNEQFF.

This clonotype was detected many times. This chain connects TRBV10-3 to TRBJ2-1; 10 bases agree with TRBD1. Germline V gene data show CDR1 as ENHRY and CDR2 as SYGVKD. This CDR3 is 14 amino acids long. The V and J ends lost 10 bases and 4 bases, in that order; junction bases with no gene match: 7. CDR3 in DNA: TGTGCCAGCAGGACAGGGGGACTTTACAATGAGCAGTTCTTC. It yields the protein CASRTGGLYNEQFF.

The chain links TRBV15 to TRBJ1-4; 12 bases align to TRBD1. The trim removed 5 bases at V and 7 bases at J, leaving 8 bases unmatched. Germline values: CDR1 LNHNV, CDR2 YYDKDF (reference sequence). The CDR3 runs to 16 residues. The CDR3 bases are TGTGCCACCAGCTACGGGACAGGGGGCGCAGGTGAAAAACTGTTTTTT. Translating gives CATSYGTGGAGEKLFF.

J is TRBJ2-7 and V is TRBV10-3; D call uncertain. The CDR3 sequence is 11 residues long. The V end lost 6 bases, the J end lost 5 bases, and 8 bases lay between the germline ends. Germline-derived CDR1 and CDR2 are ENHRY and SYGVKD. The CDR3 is CAISFRDEQYF. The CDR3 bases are TGTGCCATCAGCTTTAGGGACGAGCAGTACTTC.

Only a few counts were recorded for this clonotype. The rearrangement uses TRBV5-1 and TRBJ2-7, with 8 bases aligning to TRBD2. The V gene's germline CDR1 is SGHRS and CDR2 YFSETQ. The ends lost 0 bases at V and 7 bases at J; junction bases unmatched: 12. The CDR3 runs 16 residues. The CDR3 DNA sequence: TGCGCCAGCAGCTTGGAAACGGGAGGGCCAGGTTTTGAGCAGTACTTC. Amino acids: CASSLETGGPGFEQYF. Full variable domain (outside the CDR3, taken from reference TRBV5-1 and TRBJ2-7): KAGVTQTPRYLIKTRGQQVTLSCSPISGHRSVSWYQQTPGQGLQFLFEYFSETQRNKGNFPGRFSGRQFSNSRSEMNVSTLELGDSALYLCASSLETGGPGFEQYFGPGTRLTVT.

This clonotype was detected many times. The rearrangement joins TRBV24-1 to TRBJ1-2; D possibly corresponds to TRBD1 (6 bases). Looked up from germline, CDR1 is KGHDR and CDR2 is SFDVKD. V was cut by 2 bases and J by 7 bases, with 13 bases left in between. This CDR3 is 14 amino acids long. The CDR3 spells CATSDSAGAGGYTF. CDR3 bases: TGTGCCACCAGTGATTCAGCAGGGGCGGGTGGCTACACCTTC.

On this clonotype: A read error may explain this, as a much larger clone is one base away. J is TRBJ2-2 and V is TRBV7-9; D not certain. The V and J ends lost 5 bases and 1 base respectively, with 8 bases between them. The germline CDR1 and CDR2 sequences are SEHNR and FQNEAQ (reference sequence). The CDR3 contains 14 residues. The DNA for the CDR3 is TGTGCCAGCAGCAGGGCCATGAACACCGGGGAGCTGTTTTTT. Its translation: CASSRAMNTGELFF.

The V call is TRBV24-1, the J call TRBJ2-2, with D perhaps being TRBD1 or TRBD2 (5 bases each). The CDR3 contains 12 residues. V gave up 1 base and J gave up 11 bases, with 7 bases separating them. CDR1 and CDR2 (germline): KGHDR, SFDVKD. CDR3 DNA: TGTGCCACCAGTGATTTCCGGGGCGAGCTGTTTTTT. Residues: CATSDFRGELFF.

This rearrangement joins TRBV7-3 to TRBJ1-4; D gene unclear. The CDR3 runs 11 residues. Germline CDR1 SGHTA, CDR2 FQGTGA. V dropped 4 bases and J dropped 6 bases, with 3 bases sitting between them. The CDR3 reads CASSSYEKLFF. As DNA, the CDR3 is TGTGCCAGCAGCTCTTATGAAAAACTGTTTTTT.

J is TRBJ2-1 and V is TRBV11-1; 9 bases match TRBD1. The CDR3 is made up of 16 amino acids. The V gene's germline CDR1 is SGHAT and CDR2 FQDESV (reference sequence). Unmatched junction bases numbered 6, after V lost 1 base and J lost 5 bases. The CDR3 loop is CASSLVGTGSNNEQFF. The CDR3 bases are TGTGCCAGCAGCTTAGTAGGGACAGGGTCCAACAATGAGCAGTTCTTC.